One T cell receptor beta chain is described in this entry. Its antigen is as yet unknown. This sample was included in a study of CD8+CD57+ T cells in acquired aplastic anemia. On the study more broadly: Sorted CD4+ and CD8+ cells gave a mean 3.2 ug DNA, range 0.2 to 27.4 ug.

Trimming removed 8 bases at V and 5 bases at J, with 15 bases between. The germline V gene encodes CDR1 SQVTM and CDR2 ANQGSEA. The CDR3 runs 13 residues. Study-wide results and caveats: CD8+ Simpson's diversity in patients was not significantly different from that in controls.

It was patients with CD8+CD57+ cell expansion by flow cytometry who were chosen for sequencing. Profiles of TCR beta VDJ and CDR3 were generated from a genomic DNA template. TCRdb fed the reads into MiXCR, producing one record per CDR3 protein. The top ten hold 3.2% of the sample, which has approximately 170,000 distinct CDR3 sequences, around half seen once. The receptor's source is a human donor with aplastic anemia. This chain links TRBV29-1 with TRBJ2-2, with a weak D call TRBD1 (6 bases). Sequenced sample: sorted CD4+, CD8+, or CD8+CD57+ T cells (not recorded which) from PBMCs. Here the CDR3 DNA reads TGCAGCTTAGGGTACAGGGATACCGGGGAGCTGTTTTTT. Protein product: CSLGYRDTGELFF.